This T cell receptor beta chain was recovered during a study of cytomegalovirus exposure and HLA in healthy donors. The PCR was carried out with 60 Vbeta primers and 13 Jbeta primers. The table came from immunoSEQ multiplex PCR; TCRdb's copy has only in-frame clones and leaves some out. The sample shows 100,000 to 150,000 clones, roughly 75% of them seen only once. Germline lookup yields CDR1 SGHRS and CDR2 YFSETQ. The CDR3 extends over 15 amino acids. Trimming at V came to 4 bases and at J to 5 bases, leaving 7 bases not matched to a gene. The clonotype originates from a female donor in good health and CMV-seronegative. The sequenced sample consisted of PBMCs. V and J are TRBV5-1 and TRBJ2-1; 9 bases fit TRBD1. The CDR3 spells CASSLLRQGDNEQFF. CDR3 coding DNA: TGCGCCAGCAGCCTCCTCCGACAGGGGGACAATGAGCAGTTCTTC.